This passage covers 12 T cell receptor beta chains from one sample sequenced in a study of OX40 agonist ivuxolimab in advanced cancers. Produced via immunoSEQ multiplex PCR; TCRdb's table is partial and in-frame only. The sample records tens of thousands of clones, about 82% being singletons. Sequenced here: CD4+ or CD8+ T cells sorted from blood, sampled in a trial of the OX40 agonist ivuxolimab. All receptors derive from an adult with an advanced solid tumor such as melanoma, head and neck, liver or kidney cancer.

As for this clone: The junction does not match germline at one end; this may be a read error. The chain recombines TRBV11-3 with TRBJ2-3; D assignment may be TRBD1 or TRBD2 (5 bases each). This CDR3 has 11 residues. In germline, CDR1 is SGHNT, CDR2 YENEEA. The CDR3 sequence: CASSLDLGPFF. The CDR3 nucleotides read TGTGCCAGCAGCTTAGATTTGGGACCCTTTTTT.

This clone was detected only a few times. The chain links TRBV28 to TRBJ1-5; no definite D call. Germline CDR1 is MDHEN and CDR2 is SYDVKM. This CDR3 has 14 amino acids. V lost 6 bases and J 4 bases, leaving 13 bases between the germline ends. CDR3 DNA: TGTGCCAGCAGCCCGATGAGGCGTAATCAGCCCCAGCATTTT. Translation gives CASSPMRRNQPQHF.

The V gene is TRBV18, the J gene TRBJ2-7; TRBD2 aligns across 9 bases. Germline V gene lookup returns CDR1 KGHSH and CDR2 LQKENI. V was clipped by 2 bases and J by 1 base; unmatched bases: 12. This CDR3 has 18 residues. CDR3 bases: TGTGCCAGCTCACCAAGTCCCGGGACTAGCTCTCTGTCCTACGAGCAGTACGTC. It translates to CASSPSPGTSSLSYEQYV.

The gene calls are TRBV7-9 and TRBJ2-5; 7 positions agree with TRBD2. This CDR3 has 15 residues. Trimming took 1 base from V and 11 from J; bases not matched to a gene: 13. The germline gives CDR1 SEHNR, CDR2 FQNEAQ (reference sequence). CDR3 sequence reads: CASSLVGGEGKEQYF. In DNA, the CDR3 is TGTGCCAGCAGCTTAGTTGGAGGGGAGGGGAAGGAGCAGTACTTC.

CDR3 protein: CASSYSQGGADTQYF. In DNA form, the CDR3 reads TGTGCCAGCAGTTACTCGCAGGGAGGCGCAGATACGCAGTATTTT. The chain couples TRBV6-6 to TRBJ2-3, with TRBD2 as a possible D gene (6 bases). The CDR3 runs 15 residues. Trimming took 0 bases from V and 4 from J, leaving 11 bases between them. Germline V lookup: CDR1 MNHNY, CDR2 SVGAGI (reference sequence).

Only one count was recorded for this clone. V gene TRBV19 combines with J gene TRBJ2-5; TRBD1 matches 7 bases. The CDR3 is 14 amino acids. Germline assignment: CDR1 LNHDA and CDR2 SQIVND (reference sequence). Trimming removed 4 bases from V and 5 bases from J; junction bases left unmatched: 7. The CDR3 DNA follows: TGTGCCAGTAGTAATTACAGGGGCAGGGAGACCCAGTACTTC. Translating it yields CASSNYRGRETQYF.

Points on this clone: One junction end does not reproduce the germline sequence, and a read error may be involved. The rearrangement joins TRBV2 to TRBJ1-1; D remains unclear. This CDR3 has 8 residues. CDR1 is SNHLY, CDR2 FYNNEI, per germline. CDR3: CASNEAFF. Here the CDR3 DNA reads TGTGCCAGCAATGAAGCTTTCTTT.

The chain uses TRBV5-8 and TRBJ2-1, with D possibly TRBD2 on 6 matching bases. The CDR3 runs 15 residues. Trimming shortened V by 4 bases and J by 0 bases, and 11 bases separated the two germline ends. The V gene's germline CDR1 is SGHTS and CDR2 YDEGEE. CDR3 region: CASSKGLSSYNEQFF. In DNA, the CDR3 is TGTGCCAGCAGCAAAGGACTAAGCTCCTACAATGAGCAGTTCTTC. The variable domain in full, with the rest retrieved from reference TRBV5-8 and TRBJ2-1, is EAGVTQSPTHLIKTRGQQATLRCSPISGHTSVYWYQQALGLGLQFLLWYDEGEERNRGNFPPRFSGRQFPNYSSELNVNALELEDSALYLCASSKGLSSYNEQFFGPGTRLTVL.

This clone was observed a single time. The rearrangement joins TRBV12-5 to TRBJ1-2; 7 bases agree with TRBD1. CDR1 is LGHNT and CDR2 is FRNRAP in the germline V gene. The CDR3 is made up of 16 amino acids. V was pared by 0 bases and J by 8 bases, with 12 bases of the junction left unmatched. This chain's CDR3 is CASGLVTPGQPEGYTF. In DNA form, the CDR3 reads TGTGCTAGTGGTTTGGTAACCCCGGGACAGCCAGAGGGCTACACCTTC.

This clone has only a few counts. The rearrangement joins TRBV18 to TRBJ2-7; 13 positions agree with TRBD2. V trimming: 5 bases; J trimming: 9 bases; junction bases outside the gene matches: 7. This CDR3 is 14 amino acids long. Germline V gene sequence: CDR1 KGHSH, CDR2 LQKENI. CDR3 in DNA: TGTGCCAGCTCATCAGGACTAGCGGGAGTAGGGCAGTACGTC. This codes for CASSSGLAGVGQYV.

This clone was seen only a few times. This chain connects TRBV29-1 to TRBJ2-3; 7 bases match TRBD2. V dropped 1 base and J dropped 1; count of bases not matched to a gene: 5. Germline assignment: CDR1 SQVTM and CDR2 ANQGSEA. There are 15 residues in the CDR3. CDR3 residues: CSVEGTSIGTDTQYF. In DNA form, the CDR3 reads TGCAGCGTTGAAGGGACTAGTATTGGCACAGATACGCAGTATTTT.

V gene TRBV7-9 combines with J gene TRBJ1-4; TRBD1 agrees at 8 bases. In germline, CDR1 is SEHNR, CDR2 FQNEAQ (reference sequence). This CDR3 comprises 13 residues. V lost 5 bases to trimming and J lost 5 bases; unmatched junction nucleotides: 1. CDR3 nucleotides: TGTGCCAGCAGCCAGGGGGCAAATGAAAAACTGTTTTTT. Translating it yields CASSQGANEKLFF. The whole variable domain, remainder taken from reference TRBV7-9 and TRBJ1-4, is DTGVSQNPRHKITKRGQNVTFRCDPISEHNRLYWYRQTLGQGPEFLTYFQNEAQLEKSRLLSDRFSAERPKGSFSTLEIQRTEQGDSAMYLCASSQGANEKLFFGSGTQLSVL.